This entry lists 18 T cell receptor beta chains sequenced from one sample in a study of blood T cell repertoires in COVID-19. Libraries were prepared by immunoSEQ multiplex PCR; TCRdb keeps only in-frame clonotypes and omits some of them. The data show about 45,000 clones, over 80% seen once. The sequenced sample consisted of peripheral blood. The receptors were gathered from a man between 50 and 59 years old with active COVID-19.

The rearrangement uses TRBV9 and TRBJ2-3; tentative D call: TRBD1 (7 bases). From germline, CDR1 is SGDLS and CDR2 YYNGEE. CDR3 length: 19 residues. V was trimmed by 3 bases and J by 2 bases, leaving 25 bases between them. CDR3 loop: CASSGYQGGQRAYTDTQYF. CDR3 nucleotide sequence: TGTGCCAGCAGCGGATATCAGGGGGGACAGCGGGCTTACACAGATACGCAGTATTTT.

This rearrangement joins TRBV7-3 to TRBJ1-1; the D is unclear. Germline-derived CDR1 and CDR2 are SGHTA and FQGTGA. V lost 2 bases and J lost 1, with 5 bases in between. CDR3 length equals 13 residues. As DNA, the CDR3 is TGTGCCAGCAGCTTACATCAGAACACTGAAGCTTTCTTT. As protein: CASSLHQNTEAFF.

The CDR3 loop reads CAWGQTYEQYF. The CDR3 coding sequence is TGTGCCTGGGGCCAAACCTACGAGCAGTACTTC. V gene TRBV30 combines with J gene TRBJ2-7; no firm D call. The CDR3 runs to 11 residues. V lost 5 bases and J lost 2, with 7 bases in between. Germline values: CDR1 GTSNPN, CDR2 SVGIG (reference sequence).

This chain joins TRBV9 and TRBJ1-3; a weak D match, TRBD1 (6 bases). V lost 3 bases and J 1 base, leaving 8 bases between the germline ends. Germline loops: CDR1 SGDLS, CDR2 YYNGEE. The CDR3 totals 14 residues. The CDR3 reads CASSGQESGNTIYF. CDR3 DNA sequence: TGTGCCAGCAGCGGACAGGAGTCTGGAAACACCATATATTTT.

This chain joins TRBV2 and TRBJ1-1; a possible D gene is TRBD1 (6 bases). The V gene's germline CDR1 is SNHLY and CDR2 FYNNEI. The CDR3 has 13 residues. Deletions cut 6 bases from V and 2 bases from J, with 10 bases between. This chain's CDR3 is CASSPTGNTEAFF. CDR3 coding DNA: TGTGCCAGCAGCCCGACAGGAAACACTGAAGCTTTCTTT.

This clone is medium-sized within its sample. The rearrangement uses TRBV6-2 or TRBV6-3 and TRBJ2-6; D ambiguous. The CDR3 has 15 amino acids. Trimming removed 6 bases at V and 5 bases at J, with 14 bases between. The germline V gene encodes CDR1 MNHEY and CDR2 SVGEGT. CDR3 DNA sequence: TGTGCCAGCAGCCATGAACCCGACAGGGCCAACGTCCTGACTTTC. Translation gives CASSHEPDRANVLTF.

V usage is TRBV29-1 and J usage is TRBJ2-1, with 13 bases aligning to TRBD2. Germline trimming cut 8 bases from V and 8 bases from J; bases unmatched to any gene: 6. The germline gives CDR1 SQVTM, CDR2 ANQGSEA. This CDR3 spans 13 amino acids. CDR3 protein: CSSLAGGPHEQFF. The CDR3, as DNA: TGCAGCTCACTAGCGGGGGGGCCCCATGAGCAGTTCTTC.

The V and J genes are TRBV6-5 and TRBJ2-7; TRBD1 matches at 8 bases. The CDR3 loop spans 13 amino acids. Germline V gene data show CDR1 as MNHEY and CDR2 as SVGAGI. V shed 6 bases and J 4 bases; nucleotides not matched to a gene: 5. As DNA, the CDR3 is TGTGCCAGCAGAGACAGGGGAGTTTACGAGCAGTACTTC. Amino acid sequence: CASRDRGVYEQYF.

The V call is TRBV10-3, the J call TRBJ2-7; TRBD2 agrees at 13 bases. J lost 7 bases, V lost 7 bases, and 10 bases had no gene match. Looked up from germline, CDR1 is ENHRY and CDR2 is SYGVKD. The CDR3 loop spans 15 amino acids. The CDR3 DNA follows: TGTGCCATCAAAGGGACTAGCGGGACCGGAGGGGAGCAGTACTTC. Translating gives CAIKGTSGTGGEQYF.

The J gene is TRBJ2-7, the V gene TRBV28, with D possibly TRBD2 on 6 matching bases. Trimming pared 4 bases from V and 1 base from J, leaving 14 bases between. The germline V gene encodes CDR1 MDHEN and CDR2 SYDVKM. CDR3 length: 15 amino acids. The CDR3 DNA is TGTGCCAGCAGTTCCTTGACTAGTCTATCCTACGAGCAGTACTTC. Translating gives CASSSLTSLSYEQYF.

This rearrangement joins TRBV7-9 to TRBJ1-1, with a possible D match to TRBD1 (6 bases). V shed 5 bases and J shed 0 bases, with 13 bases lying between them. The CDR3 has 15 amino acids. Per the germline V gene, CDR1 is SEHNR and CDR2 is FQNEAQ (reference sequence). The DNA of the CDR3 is TGTGCCAGCAGCACCCCGACAGGTATGAACACTGAAGCTTTCTTT. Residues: CASSTPTGMNTEAFF.

The CDR3: CASSERDRAGYSNQPQHF. As DNA, the CDR3 is TGTGCCAGCAGTGAGAGAGACAGGGCTGGGTATAGCAATCAGCCCCAGCATTTT. This chain joins TRBV6-1 and TRBJ1-5; 7 bases are shared with TRBD1. The CDR3 has 18 residues. CDR1 and CDR2 (germline): MNHNS, SASEGT. V shed 3 bases and J 0 bases; nucleotides not matched to a gene: 11.

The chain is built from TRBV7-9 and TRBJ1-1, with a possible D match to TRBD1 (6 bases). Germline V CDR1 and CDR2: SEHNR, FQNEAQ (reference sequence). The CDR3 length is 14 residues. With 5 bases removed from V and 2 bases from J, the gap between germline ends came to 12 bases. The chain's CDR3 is CASSPDSLNTEAFF. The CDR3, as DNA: TGTGCCAGCAGCCCGGACAGCCTAAACACTGAAGCTTTCTTT. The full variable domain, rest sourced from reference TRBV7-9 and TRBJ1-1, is DTGVSQNPRHKITKRGQNVTFRCDPISEHNRLYWYRQTLGQGPEFLTYFQNEAQLEKSRLLSDRFSAERPKGSFSTLEIQRTEQGDSAMYLCASSPDSLNTEAFFGQGTRLTVV.

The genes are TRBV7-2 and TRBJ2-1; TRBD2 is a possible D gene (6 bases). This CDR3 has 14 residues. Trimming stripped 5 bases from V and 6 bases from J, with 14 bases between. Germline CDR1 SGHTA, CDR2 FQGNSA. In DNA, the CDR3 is TGTGCCAGCAGCGAGCGGGCTAGCGTCAATGAGCAGTTCTTC. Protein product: CASSERASVNEQFF.

CDR3 sequence: CASSRTSGSHEQYF. The DNA of the CDR3 is TGTGCCAGCAGCAGGACTAGCGGGAGCCACGAGCAGTACTTC. The V and J genes are TRBV7-8 and TRBJ2-7; 13 bases are shared with TRBD2. Unmatched junction bases numbered 3, after V lost 5 bases and J lost 5 bases. Germline V gene sequence: CDR1 SGHVS, CDR2 FQNEAQ. The CDR3 contains 14 residues.

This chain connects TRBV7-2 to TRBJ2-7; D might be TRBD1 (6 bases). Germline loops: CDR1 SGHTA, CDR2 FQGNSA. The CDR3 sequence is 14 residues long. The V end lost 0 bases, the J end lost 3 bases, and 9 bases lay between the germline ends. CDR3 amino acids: CASSLATGGYEQYF. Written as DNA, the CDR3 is TGTGCCAGCAGCTTAGCGACAGGAGGCTACGAGCAGTACTTC.

CDR3 nucleotides: TGTGCCCCCAACACCCGCCCCGGAGGCTCTGGGGCCAACGTCCTGACTTTC. As protein: CAPNTRPGGSGANVLTF. This chain joins TRBV14 and TRBJ2-6; a possible D gene is TRBD2 (5 bases). The CDR3 is made up of 17 amino acids. Looked up from germline, CDR1 is SGHDN and CDR2 is FVKESK. V lost 11 bases and J lost 0, with 20 bases in between.

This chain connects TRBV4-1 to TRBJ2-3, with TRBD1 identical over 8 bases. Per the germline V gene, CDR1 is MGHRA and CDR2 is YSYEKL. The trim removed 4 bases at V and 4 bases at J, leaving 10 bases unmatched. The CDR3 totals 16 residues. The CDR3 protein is CASSPSPGQAPDTQYF. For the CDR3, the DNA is TGCGCCAGCAGCCCATCTCCGGGACAGGCACCAGATACGCAGTATTTT.